A single sample is the source of the 30 T cell receptor beta chains below, sequenced in a study of identical twins. MiXCR, applied by TCRdb to the 5' RACE reads, yields one record per CDR3 protein. The sample contains around 450,000 distinct CDR3 sequences, 13% to 15% of which appear only once. These sequences were also reported in another study, on yellow fever vaccine responses in identical twins.

Source material: CD4+ T cells sorted from blood. The source is a woman aged 18-35 years in good health.

There are a few counts of this clonotype. J is TRBJ2-2 and V is TRBV2; D unresolved. This CDR3 has 15 residues. From germline, CDR1 is SNHLY and CDR2 FYNNEI. Trimming stripped 6 bases from V and 7 bases from J, with 18 bases between. For the CDR3, the DNA is TGTGCCAGCAGGACCTCGACCACCTTGGTCGGGGAGCTGTTTTTT. Protein product: CASRTSTTLVGELFF.

There are a few counts of this clonotype. The gene calls are TRBV20-1 and TRBJ2-7; 11 bases are shared with TRBD1. Germline assignment: CDR1 DFQATT and CDR2 SNEGSKA (reference sequence). Germline trimming cut 0 bases from V and 2 bases from J; bases unmatched to any gene: 3. The CDR3 is 15 amino acids. In DNA, the CDR3 is TGCAGTGCTAGAGATCGGACAGGGGGCCCCTACGAGCAGTACTTC. Its protein product is CSARDRTGGPYEQYF.

This clonotype was detected a few times. This sequence joins TRBV12-3 or TRBV12-4 and TRBJ2-7; D possibly corresponds to TRBD1 (6 bases). V was clipped by 5 bases and J by 7 bases, with 18 bases between them. The CDR3 covers 14 residues. CDR3 sequence reads: CASSDFTGPGEQYF. DNA for the CDR3: TGTGCCAGCAGTGATTTTACAGGGCCGGGGGAGCAGTACTTC.

The J gene is TRBJ1-2, the V gene TRBV5-1; D is undetermined. The V and J ends lost 4 bases and 9 bases respectively, with 13 bases between them. The CDR3 length is 12 residues. Germline V gene sequence: CDR1 SGHRS, CDR2 YFSETQ. CDR3: CASSPDLVRYTF. For the CDR3, the DNA is TGCGCCAGCAGCCCGGACCTAGTTCGCTACACCTTC.

In its sample, this clonotype was seen a few times. CDR3 loop: CATSGGQGVDPQHF. Here the CDR3 DNA reads TGTGCCACCAGCGGTGGACAGGGGGTAGATCCCCAGCATTTT. This chain connects TRBV15 to TRBJ1-5, with 10 positions matching TRBD1. CDR1 and CDR2 (germline): LNHNV, YYDKDF (reference sequence). V lost 5 bases and J lost 10; bases outside the gene matches: 8. The CDR3 sequence is 14 residues long.

The chain combines TRBV5-1 with TRBJ2-1; D is possibly TRBD1 (5 bases). Germline V gene lookup returns CDR1 SGHRS and CDR2 YFSETQ. Trimming stripped 2 bases from V and 8 bases from J, with 14 bases between. The CDR3 contains 14 residues. The CDR3 region is CASSFLQGMDEQFF. The CDR3 nucleotides read TGCGCCAGCAGCTTCTTGCAGGGAATGGATGAGCAGTTCTTC.

This clonotype was seen more than once but under ten times. The chain recombines TRBV6-1 with TRBJ2-7, with TRBD1 matching 7 bases. CDR3 size: 14 residues. Germline-derived CDR1 and CDR2 are MNHNS and SASEGT. V lost 8 bases, J lost 0 bases, and 7 bases stayed unmatched. Written as DNA, the CDR3 is TGTGCCAGCCGCCCGTCAGGGGGCTCCTACGAGCAGTACTTC. Translation: CASRPSGGSYEQYF.

In its sample, this clonotype was seen a few times. The rearrangement joins TRBV20-1 to TRBJ1-1; D uncertain. Germline CDR1 DFQATT, CDR2 SNEGSKA (reference sequence). The CDR3 runs to 11 residues. V dropped 5 bases and J dropped 0 bases, with 4 bases sitting between them. The CDR3 spells CSAGLNTEAFF. CDR3 bases: TGCAGTGCTGGGCTGAACACTGAAGCTTTCTTT.

This clonotype was observed a handful of times. The chain combines TRBV19 with TRBJ2-7; 9 nucleotides align to TRBD2. Trimming cost V 6 bases and J 0 bases; bases outside gene matches: 6. The V gene's germline CDR1 is LNHDA and CDR2 SQIVND (reference sequence). CDR3 length: 15 residues. The CDR3: CASSNLAGSSYEQYF. For the CDR3, the DNA is TGTGCCAGTAGCAATCTAGCGGGGAGCTCCTACGAGCAGTACTTC.

J is TRBJ1-3 and V is TRBV7-2; D remains unclear. This CDR3 contains 14 residues. Per the germline V gene, CDR1 is SGHTA and CDR2 is FQGNSA. Trimming left V 2 bases short and J 7 bases short, with 12 bases between. The CDR3 nucleotides are TGTGCCAGCAGCTTAATTCGCACGACCAACACCATATATTTT. Its protein product is CASSLIRTTNTIYF.

This sequence joins TRBV7-6 and TRBJ2-1; weak D call: TRBD1 (6 bases). Germline V gene lookup returns CDR1 SGHVS and CDR2 FNYEAQ. Trimming pared 3 bases from V and 2 bases from J, leaving 11 bases between. The length of the CDR3 is 15 residues. This chain's CDR3 is CASSLGARTYNEQFF. As DNA, the CDR3 is TGTGCCAGCAGCTTGGGGGCCCGAACCTACAATGAGCAGTTCTTC.

J is TRBJ1-1 and V is TRBV29-1; D gene unclear. CDR3 length: 13 residues. CDR1 is SQVTM, CDR2 ANQGSEA, per germline. Trimming removed 6 bases from V and 1 base from J, with 12 bases in between. DNA of the CDR3: TGCAGCGTCGCCGACCCGAGGAACACTGAAGCTTTCTTT. Its protein is CSVADPRNTEAFF. The variable domain in full, with the rest retrieved from reference TRBV29-1 and TRBJ1-1, is SAVISQKPSRDICQRGTSLTIQCQVDSQVTMMFWYRQQPGQSLTLIATANQGSEATYESGFVIDKFPISRPNLTFSTLTVSNMSPEDSSIYLCSVADPRNTEAFFGQGTRLTVV.

This clonotype has more than one count but fewer than ten. The V call is TRBV5-6, the J call TRBJ2-7; D is unclear. The V gene lost 2 bases and the J gene lost 3 bases, with 6 bases spanning the gap. In germline, CDR1 is SGHDT, CDR2 YYEEEE. The CDR3 is 12 residues long. In DNA, the CDR3 is TGTGCCAGCAGCTTTTTCAGCTACGAGCAGTACTTC. It encodes CASSFFSYEQYF. Supplemented by reference TRBV5-6 and TRBJ2-7, the full variable domain reads DAGVTQSPTHLIKTRGQQVTLRCSPKSGHDTVSWYQQALGQGPQFIFQYYEEEERQRGNFPDRFSGHQFPNYSSELNVNALLLGDSALYLCASSFFSYEQYFGPGTRLTVT.

Only a few counts were recorded for this clonotype. The chain carries TRBV5-1 and TRBJ2-2; D is possibly TRBD1 (6 bases). The CDR3 contains 15 residues. Trimming left V 1 base short and J 3 bases short, with 10 bases between. The germline V gene has CDR1 SGHRS and CDR2 YFSETQ. In DNA, the CDR3 is TGCGCCAGCAGCTTGCTGGGGGCGGACACCGGGGAGCTGTTTTTT. Protein sequence: CASSLLGADTGELFF.

This clonotype was seen only a few times. In DNA form, the CDR3 reads TGTGCCAGCAGTTTATTCCGGGACGTTAATGAAAAACTGTTTTTT. This gives the protein CASSLFRDVNEKLFF. V gene TRBV27 combines with J gene TRBJ1-4, with a weak D call TRBD1 (5 bases). Per the germline V gene, CDR1 is MNHEY and CDR2 is SMNVEV (reference sequence). V was clipped by 1 base and J by 4 bases, with 10 bases between them. The CDR3 is 15 amino acids. The full variable domain, its missing parts supplied by reference TRBV27 and TRBJ1-4, is EAQVTQNPRYLITVTGKKLTVTCSQNMNHEYMSWYRQDPGLGLRQIYYSMNVEVTDKGDVPEGYKVSRKEKRNFPLILESPSPNQTSLYFCASSLFRDVNEKLFFGSGTQLSVL.

This clonotype was seen ten or more times. The gene calls are TRBV28 and TRBJ2-1; 11 positions agree with TRBD2. V lost 2 bases to trimming and J lost 7 bases; unmatched junction nucleotides: 1. This CDR3 is 14 amino acids long. Germline assignment: CDR1 MDHEN and CDR2 SYDVKM. Written as DNA, the CDR3 is TGTGCCAGCAGTTTAAGACTAGCGGGGAATGAGCAGTTCTTC. This gives the protein CASSLRLAGNEQFF.

The V gene is TRBV12-3 or TRBV12-4, the J gene TRBJ1-3; 7 positions match TRBD1. The CDR3 covers 15 residues. V lost 7 bases to trimming and J lost 0 bases; unmatched junction nucleotides: 6. The CDR3 loop is CASKPQGGSGNTIYF. The CDR3 nucleotides are TGTGCCAGCAAACCCCAGGGGGGCTCTGGAAACACCATATATTTT.

The chain is built from TRBV7-6 and TRBJ2-1, with a tentative D call TRBD2 (5 bases). The CDR3 loop spans 14 amino acids. Trimming shortened V by 1 base and J by 6 bases, and 10 bases separated the two germline ends. Germline lookup yields CDR1 SGHVS and CDR2 FNYEAQ. CDR3 sequence (DNA): TGTGCCAGCAGCTTAGGGGCTAGCTCCAATGAGCAGTTCTTC. Its translation is CASSLGASSNEQFF.

This clonotype was observed a few times. The chain has TRBV2 and TRBJ1-1; possible D gene TRBD1, 5 bases. V shed 3 bases and J shed 5 bases, with 13 bases lying between them. In germline, CDR1 is SNHLY, CDR2 FYNNEI. The CDR3 length is 14 residues. The CDR3 reads CASSDPGTGTEAFF. The CDR3 DNA follows: TGTGCCAGCAGTGACCCAGGGACGGGGACTGAAGCTTTCTTT.

The rearrangement joins TRBV3-1 to TRBJ2-2; D is perhaps TRBD2 (7 bases). The CDR3 contains 14 residues. Trimming left V 5 bases short and J 7 bases short, with 14 bases between. Germline lookup yields CDR1 LGHDT and CDR2 YNNKEL (reference sequence). The CDR3 region is CASSFGGHGGELFF. For the CDR3, the DNA is TGTGCCAGCAGCTTCGGGGGGCACGGCGGGGAGCTGTTTTTT. Looking up the rest from reference TRBV3-1 and TRBJ2-2 gives the full variable domain: DTAVSQTPKYLVTQMGNDKSIKCEQNLGHDTMYWYKQDSKKFLKIMFSYNNKELIINETVPNRFSPKSPDKAHLNLHINSLELGDSAVYFCASSFGGHGGELFFGEGSRLTVL.

This clonotype was counted between two and nine times. V is TRBV2 and J is TRBJ2-2; possibly TRBD1 for D (5 bases). The germline gives CDR1 SNHLY, CDR2 FYNNEI. The CDR3 runs to 14 residues. Deletions cut 3 bases from V and 4 bases from J, with 9 bases between. CDR3 residues: CASSEVRATGELFF. In DNA, the CDR3 is TGTGCCAGCAGTGAGGTCAGGGCCACCGGGGAGCTGTTTTTT.

The V gene is TRBV14, the J gene TRBJ2-5; no clear D gene. Germline V gene lookup returns CDR1 SGHDN and CDR2 FVKESK. V was shortened by 6 bases and J by 1 base, with 9 bases between the two germline ends. This CDR3 spans 13 amino acids. CDR3 nucleotide sequence: TGTGCCAGCAGTCGGAAGCCCCAAGAGACCCAGTACTTC. Protein: CASSRKPQETQYF.

This clonotype was recorded many times. This chain connects TRBV5-6 to TRBJ2-3; 13 bases are shared with TRBD2. The germline CDR1 and CDR2 sequences are SGHDT and YYEEEE. V lost 0 bases, J lost 5 bases, and 3 bases stayed unmatched. The length of the CDR3 is 16 residues. The CDR3 region is CASSLATSGGRDTQYF. The CDR3 nucleotides read TGTGCCAGCAGCTTGGCGACTAGCGGGGGGCGAGATACGCAGTATTTT.

This clonotype appeared a few times. The chain links TRBV5-1 to TRBJ2-7; D is uncertain. CDR1 and CDR2 from the germline V gene are SGHRS and YFSETQ. Trimming left V 0 bases short and J 0 bases short, with 7 bases between. This CDR3 contains 14 residues. CDR3: CASSLEASSYEQYF. The CDR3 nucleotides are TGCGCCAGCAGCTTGGAAGCGTCCTCCTACGAGCAGTACTTC. The variable domain in full, with the rest retrieved from reference TRBV5-1 and TRBJ2-7, is KAGVTQTPRYLIKTRGQQVTLSCSPISGHRSVSWYQQTPGQGLQFLFEYFSETQRNKGNFPGRFSGRQFSNSRSEMNVSTLELGDSALYLCASSLEASSYEQYFGPGTRLTVT.

This clonotype turned up a few times. V is TRBV20-1 and J is TRBJ1-1; D remains ambiguous. V was pared by 3 bases and J by 3 bases, with 14 bases between. Germline loops: CDR1 DFQATT, CDR2 SNEGSKA (reference sequence). The CDR3 totals 14 residues. The CDR3 sequence: CSASNTRRHTEAFF. Here the CDR3 DNA reads TGCAGTGCTAGCAACACTCGCCGGCACACTGAAGCTTTCTTT.

This clonotype came up a few times. The V call is TRBV28, the J call TRBJ2-2; D is unclear. V was cut by 6 bases and J by 5 bases, with 7 bases left in between. This CDR3 has 12 amino acids. Germline assignment: CDR1 MDHEN and CDR2 SYDVKM. CDR3 residues: CASRILTGELFF. In nucleotides, the CDR3 is TGTGCCAGCAGAATATTGACCGGGGAGCTGTTTTTT.

The chain combines TRBV6-2 or TRBV6-3 with TRBJ2-7; D unresolved. Germline CDR1 reads MNHEY; CDR2 reads SVGEGT. The length of the CDR3 is 12 residues. Trimming left V 2 bases short and J 3 bases short, with 5 bases between. This CDR3 reads CASSYANYEQYF. The CDR3 region has the DNA TGTGCCAGCAGTTACGCTAACTACGAGCAGTACTTC.

This clonotype was detected only a few times. The chain joins TRBV4-3 to TRBJ2-2; 8 nucleotides match TRBD1. The CDR3 has 18 amino acids. The germline CDR1 and CDR2 sequences are LGHNA and YSLEER. V lost 1 base to trimming and J lost 1 base; unmatched junction nucleotides: 8. DNA of the CDR3: TGCGCCAGCAGCCAAGTTTATCCCGGACAGGGGAACACCGGGGAGCTGTTTTTT. This codes for CASSQVYPGQGNTGELFF.

This clonotype came up once. The V gene is TRBV6-2 or TRBV6-3, the J gene TRBJ1-1, with 7 bases aligning to TRBD1. Germline CDR1 is MNHEY and CDR2 is SVGEGT. J was trimmed by 1 base and V by 2 bases; bases with no gene match: 1. The CDR3 contains 14 residues. The CDR3 nucleotides read TGTGCCAGCAGTTACGACAGGGCGAACACTGAAGCTTTCTTT. Translating gives CASSYDRANTEAFF.

The chain is built from TRBV2 and TRBJ1-5; no definite D call. CDR1 is SNHLY, CDR2 FYNNEI, per germline. Trimming cost V 2 bases and J 4 bases, with 9 bases left between them. This CDR3 region has 14 residues. In nucleotides, the CDR3 is TGTGCCAGCAGTGAAAATGCCAGAAATCAGCCCCAGCATTTT. Protein sequence: CASSENARNQPQHF.